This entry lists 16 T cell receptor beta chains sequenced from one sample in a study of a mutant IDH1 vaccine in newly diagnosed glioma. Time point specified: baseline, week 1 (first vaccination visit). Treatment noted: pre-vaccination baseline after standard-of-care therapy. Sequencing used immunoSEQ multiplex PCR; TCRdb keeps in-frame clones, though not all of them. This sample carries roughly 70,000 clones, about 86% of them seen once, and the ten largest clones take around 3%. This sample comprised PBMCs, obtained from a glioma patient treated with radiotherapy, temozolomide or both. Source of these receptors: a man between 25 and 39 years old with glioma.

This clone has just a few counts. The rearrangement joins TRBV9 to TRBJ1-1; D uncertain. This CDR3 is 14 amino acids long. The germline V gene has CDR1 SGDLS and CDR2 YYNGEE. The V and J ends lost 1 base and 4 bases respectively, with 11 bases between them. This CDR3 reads CASSVQEGATEAFF. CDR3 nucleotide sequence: TGTGCCAGCAGCGTACAGGAGGGCGCCACTGAAGCTTTCTTT.

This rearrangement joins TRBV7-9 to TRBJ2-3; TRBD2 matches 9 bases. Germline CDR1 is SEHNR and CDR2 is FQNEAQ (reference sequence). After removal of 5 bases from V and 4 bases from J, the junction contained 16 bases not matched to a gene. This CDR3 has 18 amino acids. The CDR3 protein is CASSPQRGLAGVADTQYF. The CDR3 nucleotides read TGTGCCAGCAGCCCGCAAAGGGGGTTAGCGGGGGTAGCAGATACGCAGTATTTT.

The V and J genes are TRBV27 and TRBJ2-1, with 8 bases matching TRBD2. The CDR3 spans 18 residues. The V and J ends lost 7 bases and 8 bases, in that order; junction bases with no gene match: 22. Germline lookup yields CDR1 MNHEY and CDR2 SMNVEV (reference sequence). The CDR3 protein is CASTPTGTSIIMAHEQFF. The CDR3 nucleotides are TGTGCCAGCACCCCAACCGGGACTAGTATCATCATGGCGCATGAGCAGTTCTTC.

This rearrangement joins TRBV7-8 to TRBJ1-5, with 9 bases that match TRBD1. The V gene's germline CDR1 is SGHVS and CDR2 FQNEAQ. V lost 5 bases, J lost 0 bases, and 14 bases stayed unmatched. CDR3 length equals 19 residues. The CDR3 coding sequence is TGTGCCAGCAGCCGGCGCGACAGGGGGGGTCCTTATAGCAATCAGCCCCAGCATTTT. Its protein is CASSRRDRGGPYSNQPQHF.

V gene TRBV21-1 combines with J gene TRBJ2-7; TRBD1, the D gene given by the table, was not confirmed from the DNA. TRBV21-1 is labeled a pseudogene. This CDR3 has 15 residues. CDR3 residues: CASNPTTGEAYEQYF. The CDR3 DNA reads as TGTGCCAGCAACCCTACAACAGGGGAGGCCTACGAGCAGTACTTC.

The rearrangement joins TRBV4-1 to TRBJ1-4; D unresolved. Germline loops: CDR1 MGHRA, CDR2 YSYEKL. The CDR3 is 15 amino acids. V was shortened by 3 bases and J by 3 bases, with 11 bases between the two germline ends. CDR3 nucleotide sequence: TGCGCCAGCAGCCAGAAGGACGGAGCTAATGAAAAACTGTTTTTT. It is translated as CASSQKDGANEKLFF.

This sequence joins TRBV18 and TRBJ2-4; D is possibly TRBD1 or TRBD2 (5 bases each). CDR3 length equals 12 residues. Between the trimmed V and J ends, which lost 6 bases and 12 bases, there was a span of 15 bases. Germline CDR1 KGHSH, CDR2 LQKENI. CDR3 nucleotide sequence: TGTGCCAGCTCCTCAGAGACAGCGGATCAGTACTTC. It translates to CASSSETADQYF. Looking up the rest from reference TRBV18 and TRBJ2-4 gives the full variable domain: NAGVMQNPRHLVRRRGQEARLRCSPMKGHSHVYWYRQLPEEGLKFMVYLQKENIIDESGMPKERFSAEFPKEGPSILRIQQVVRGDSAAYFCASSSETADQYFGAGTRLSVL.

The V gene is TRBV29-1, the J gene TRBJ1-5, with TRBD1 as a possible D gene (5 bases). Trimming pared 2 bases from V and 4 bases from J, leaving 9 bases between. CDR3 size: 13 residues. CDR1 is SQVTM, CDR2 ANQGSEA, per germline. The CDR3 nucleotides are TGCAGCGTTGAAATTGGGGGAAATCAGCCCCAGCATTTT. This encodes CSVEIGGNQPQHF.

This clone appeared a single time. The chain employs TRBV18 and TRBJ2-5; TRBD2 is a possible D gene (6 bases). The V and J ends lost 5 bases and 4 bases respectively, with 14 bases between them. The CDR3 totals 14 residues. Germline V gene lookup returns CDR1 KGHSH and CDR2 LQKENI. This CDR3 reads CASSAGRGRETQYF. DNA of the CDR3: TGTGCCAGCTCAGCGGGACGGGGCCGAGAGACCCAGTACTTC.

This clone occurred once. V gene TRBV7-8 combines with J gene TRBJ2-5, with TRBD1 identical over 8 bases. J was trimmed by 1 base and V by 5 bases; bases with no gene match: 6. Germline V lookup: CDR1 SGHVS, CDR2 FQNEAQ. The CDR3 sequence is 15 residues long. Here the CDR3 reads CASSPGTGVQETQYF. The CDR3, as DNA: TGTGCCAGCAGCCCTGGGACAGGCGTCCAAGAGACCCAGTACTTC.

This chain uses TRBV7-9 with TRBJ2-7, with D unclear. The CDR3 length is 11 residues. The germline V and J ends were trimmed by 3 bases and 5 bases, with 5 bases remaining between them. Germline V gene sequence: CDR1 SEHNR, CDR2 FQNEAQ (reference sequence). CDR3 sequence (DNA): TGTGCCAGCAGCTTTGGAGACGAGCAGTACTTC. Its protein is CASSFGDEQYF.

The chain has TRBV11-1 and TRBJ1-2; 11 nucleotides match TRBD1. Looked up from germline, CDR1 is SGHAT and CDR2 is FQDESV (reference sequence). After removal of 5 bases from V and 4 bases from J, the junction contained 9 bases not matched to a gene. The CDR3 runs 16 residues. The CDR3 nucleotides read TGTGCCAGCAGCCGGAGGACAGGGGGCGCAGGCTATGGCTACACCTTC. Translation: CASSRRTGGAGYGYTF.

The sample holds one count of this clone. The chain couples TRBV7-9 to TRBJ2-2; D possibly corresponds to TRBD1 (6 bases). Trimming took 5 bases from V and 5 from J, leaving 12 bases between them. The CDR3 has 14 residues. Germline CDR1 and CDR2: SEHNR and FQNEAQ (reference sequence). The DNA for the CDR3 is TGTGCCAGCAGCCCGACACAGGGAACCGGGGAGCTGTTTTTT. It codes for CASSPTQGTGELFF.

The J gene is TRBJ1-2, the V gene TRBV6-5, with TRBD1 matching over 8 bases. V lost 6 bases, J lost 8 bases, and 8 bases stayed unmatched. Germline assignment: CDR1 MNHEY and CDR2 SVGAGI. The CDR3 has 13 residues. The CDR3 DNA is TGTGCCAGCAGAGATCCAGGGGGCTGGGGCTACACCTTC. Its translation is CASRDPGGWGYTF.

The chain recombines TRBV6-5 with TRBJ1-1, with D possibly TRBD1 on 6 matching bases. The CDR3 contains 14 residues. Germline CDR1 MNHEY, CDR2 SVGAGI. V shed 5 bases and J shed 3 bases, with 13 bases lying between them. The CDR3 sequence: CASSLRDTDTEAFF. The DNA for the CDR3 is TGTGCCAGCAGTCTCCGGGACACCGACACTGAAGCTTTCTTT.

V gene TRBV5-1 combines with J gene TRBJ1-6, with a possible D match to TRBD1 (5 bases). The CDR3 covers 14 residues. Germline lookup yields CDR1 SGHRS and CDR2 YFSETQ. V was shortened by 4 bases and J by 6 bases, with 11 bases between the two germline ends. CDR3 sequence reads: CASSKAGINSPLHF. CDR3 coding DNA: TGCGCCAGCAGCAAAGCAGGGATTAATTCACCCCTCCACTTT.